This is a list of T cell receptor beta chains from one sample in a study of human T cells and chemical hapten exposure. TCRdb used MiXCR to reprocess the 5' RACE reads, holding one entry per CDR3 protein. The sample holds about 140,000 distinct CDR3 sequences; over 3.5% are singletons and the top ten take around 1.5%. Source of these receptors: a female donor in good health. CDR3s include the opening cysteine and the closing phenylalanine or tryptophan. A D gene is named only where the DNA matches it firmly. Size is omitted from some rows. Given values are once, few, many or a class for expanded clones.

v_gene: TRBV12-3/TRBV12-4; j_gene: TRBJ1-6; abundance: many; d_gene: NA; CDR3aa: CASSLSSGVNNSPLHF; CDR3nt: TGTGCCAGCAGTTTGTCTTCGGGGGTGAATAATTCACCCCTCCACTTT
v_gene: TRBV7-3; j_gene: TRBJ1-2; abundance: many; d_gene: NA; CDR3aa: CASSFPGGAGGYTF; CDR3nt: TGTGCCAGCAGTTTCCCGGGGGGCGCGGGTGGCTACACCTTC
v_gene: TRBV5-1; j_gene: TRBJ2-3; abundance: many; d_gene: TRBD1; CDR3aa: CASSSPGGSRTDTQYF; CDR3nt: TGCGCCAGCAGTTCCCCAGGGGGCTCTAGAACAGATACGCAGTATTTT
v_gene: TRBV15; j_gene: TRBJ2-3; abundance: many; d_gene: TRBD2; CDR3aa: CATSSGLAFTDTQYF; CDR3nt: TGTGCCACCAGCAGCGGACTAGCTTTCACAGATACGCAGTATTTT
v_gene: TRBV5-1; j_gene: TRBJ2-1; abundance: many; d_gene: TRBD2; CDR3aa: CASSLVAGGVGEQFF; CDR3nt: TGCGCCAGCAGCTTGGTAGCGGGGGGAGTGGGGGAGCAGTTCTTC
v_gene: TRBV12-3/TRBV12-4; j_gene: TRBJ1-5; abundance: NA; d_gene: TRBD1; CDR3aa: CASSLAFNDRVNQPQHF; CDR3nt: TGTGCCAGCAGTTTAGCTTTTAACGACAGGGTCAATCAGCCCCAGCATTTT
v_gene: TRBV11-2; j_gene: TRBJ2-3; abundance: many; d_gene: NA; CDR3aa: CASSLVVMAASTDTQYF; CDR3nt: TGTGCCAGCAGCTTAGTAGTCATGGCGGCTAGCACAGATACGCAGTATTTT
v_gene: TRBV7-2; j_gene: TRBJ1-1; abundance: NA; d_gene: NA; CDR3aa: CASSLVCSDEAFF; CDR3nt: TGTGCCAGCAGCTTAGTGTGTAGTGATGAAGCTTTCTTT
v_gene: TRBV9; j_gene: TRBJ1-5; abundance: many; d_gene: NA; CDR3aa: CASSPKPGHGDQPQHF; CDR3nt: TGTGCCAGCAGCCCTAAACCGGGACACGGGGATCAGCCCCAGCATTTT
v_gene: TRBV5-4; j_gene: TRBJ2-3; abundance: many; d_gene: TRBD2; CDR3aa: CASSPGLAADTQYF; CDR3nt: TGTGCCAGCAGCCCCGGACTAGCGGCAGATACGCAGTATTTT
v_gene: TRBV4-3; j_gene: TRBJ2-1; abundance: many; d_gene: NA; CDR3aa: CASSRLPPNSLTYNEQFF; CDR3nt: TGCGCCAGCAGCCGTTTACCACCCAACTCCCTCACCTACAATGAGCAGTTCTTC
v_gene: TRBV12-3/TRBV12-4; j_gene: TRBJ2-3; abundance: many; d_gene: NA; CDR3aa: CASSPAIRSTQYF; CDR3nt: TGTGCCAGCAGTCCCGCAATACGGAGTACGCAGTATTTT
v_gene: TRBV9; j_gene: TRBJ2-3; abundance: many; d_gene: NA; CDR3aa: CASTYQPGADTQYF; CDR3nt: TGTGCCAGCACCTACCAACCAGGGGCAGATACGCAGTATTTT
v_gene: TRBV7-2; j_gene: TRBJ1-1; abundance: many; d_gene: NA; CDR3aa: CASSLHTEAFF; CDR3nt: TGTGCCAGCAGCTTACACACTGAAGCTTTCTTT